This TCR gamma chain is drawn from a study of intestinal T cells in coeliac disease (dated by TCRdb to between 2020 and 2021). Describing the broader study: Coeliac patients were found to be much younger than controls, with mean ages of around 16.0 versus 57 years recorded in the TRG cohort. Duodenal biopsies from about eleven coeliac disease patients and about eleven non-coeliac controls were included in the TCR-delta (TRD) cohort. Duodenal biopsies from about 35 coeliac disease patients and approximately 21 non-coeliac controls were included in a second, larger TCR-gamma (TRG) cohort.

The protocol used for the library was multiplex PCR. Sequencer: Ion Torrent PGM. TRG repertoires were amplified from 150 to 200 ng of biopsy DNA using the LymphoTrack kit, whose primers carry Illumina adapters. TRG amplicons were purified using AMPure XP beads, were quantified on a 2100 Bioanalyzer, and were pooled equimolarly. An Ion PGM instrument was used to sequence the TRG libraries. As for the authors' bioinformatics: Reads in which more than 10% of nucleotides fell below the per-patient third-quartile quality score were removed with FastX. Reads were aligned with IMGT/HighV-QUEST to assign V, D and J genes, identify CDR3 regions and assess functionality. Sequences were converted to amino acids, and every sequence predicted to be non-functional was removed. CDR3s were split into kmers with and without positional annotation, PCA was performed on kmer frequencies, and samples were clustered using all 1023 combinations of PCs 1-10. Classification was validated by leave-one-out cross-validation, re-optimising parameters on the remaining samples each time. Using the vegan R package, Shannon diversity was calculated from repeated random subsamples whose size matched the lowest read count. In TCRdb, clones were called once more from the public reads by CATT, and rows of identical DNA were later combined. Clone size and V and J calls follow TCRdb, not the original study. Within this sample are around 470 gamma-chain clones, with less than 45% of them counted one time only. The ten biggest clones cover 48% of the sample.

This clone has only a few counts. The antigen this receptor binds is unknown. No base-level quality is on record; no much larger clone is a single base apart. For this chain, trimming is 12 bases at the V end and 9 bases at the J end, and the number of junction bases without a gene match is 17. The CDR3 holds 12 amino acids from the cysteine to the phenylalanine. CDR3 DNA only is kept here, 36 bases in frame from base 1. Based on the germline V gene, the CDR1 and CDR2 sequences are EGSNGY and YDSYNSKV. Points the paper makes about the study in general: Clustering based on TRG put 51 of 54 biopsies (roughly 94%) in the right class, and the reported leave-one-out accuracy was about 87%. Age was significantly different between the coeliac and control groups, but splitting the analysis by age did not give a significant classification. FFPE-derived DNA was found to be relatively degraded, and loss of a proportion of TCR sequences in each sample was likely caused by this degradation. Repeated CDR3 amino acid sequences could not be distinguished from PCR duplicates. TRD kmer-based clustering correctly classified all 20 or so biopsies in training, with a reported leave-one-out accuracy of about 91%.

For each case, genomic DNA was extracted from ten 5-um FFPE scrolls with the QIAamp DNA FFPE tissue kit. To test whether coeliac disease can be classified from the TCR repertoire, the study used fully anonymised formalin-fixed paraffin-embedded duodenal biopsies that were not needed for diagnosis. No clinical or histological suspicion of coeliac disease was present in controls, and upper endoscopy was performed in controls for reflux, dyspepsia or gastritis. The clonotype originates from a human donor who served as a control with a normal duodenal biopsy, not a healthy volunteer. The sequence links TRGV2 to TRGJ1 or TRGJ2. Sequenced material: a duodenal biopsy. The DNA is TGTGCCCACCTGGGTGGTTTGGTTAAGAAACTCTTT. Its translation reads: CAHLGGLVKKLF.